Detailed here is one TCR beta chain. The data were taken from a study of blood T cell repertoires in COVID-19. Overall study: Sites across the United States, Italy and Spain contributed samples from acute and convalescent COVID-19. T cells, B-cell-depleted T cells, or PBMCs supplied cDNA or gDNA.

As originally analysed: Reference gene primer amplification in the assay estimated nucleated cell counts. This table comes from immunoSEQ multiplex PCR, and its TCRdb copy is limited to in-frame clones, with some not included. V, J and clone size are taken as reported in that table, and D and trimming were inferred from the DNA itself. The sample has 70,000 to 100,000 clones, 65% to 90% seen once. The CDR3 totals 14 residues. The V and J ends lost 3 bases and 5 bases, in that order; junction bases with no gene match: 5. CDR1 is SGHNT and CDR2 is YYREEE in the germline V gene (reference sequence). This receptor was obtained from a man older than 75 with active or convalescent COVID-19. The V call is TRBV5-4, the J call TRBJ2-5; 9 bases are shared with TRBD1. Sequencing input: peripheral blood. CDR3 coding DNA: TGTGCCAGCAGCTGGGGACAGGGTGGCGAGACCCAGTACTTC. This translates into CASSWGQGGETQYF. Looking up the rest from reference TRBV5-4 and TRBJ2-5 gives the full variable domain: ETGVTQSPTHLIKTRGQQVTLRCSSQSGHNTVSWYQQALGQGPQFIFQYYREEENGRGNFPPRFSGLQFPNYSSELNVNALELDDSALYLCASSWGQGGETQYFGPGTRLLVL.